The 28 T cell receptor beta chains below come from one sample, sequenced in a study of T cell responses to AZD1222 COVID-19 vaccine. This table comes from immunoSEQ multiplex PCR, and its TCRdb copy is limited to in-frame clones, with some not included. The sample gives 95,000 to 150,000 clones, 85% to 90% of which show up once; about 7.8% is in the top ten. The sequencing used peripheral blood, collected on day 0 of AZD1222 vaccination. Every receptor here comes from an adult in good health.

The chain combines TRBV18 with TRBJ2-1, with 15 bases fitting TRBD2. From germline, CDR1 is KGHSH and CDR2 LQKENI. The V segment lost 3 bases and the J segment 5 bases; nucleotides outside the gene matches: 11. The CDR3 contains 19 residues. CDR3 coding DNA: TGTGCCAGCTCACCTTACCGGCGGACTAGCGGGGGGGCCGACAATGAGCAGTTCTTC. Its translation: CASSPYRRTSGGADNEQFF.

The chain couples TRBV11-3 to TRBJ2-1; 12 bases agree with TRBD2. V was clipped by 0 bases and J by 1 base; unmatched bases: 4. Per germline, CDR1 SGHNT and CDR2 YENEEA. The CDR3 covers 18 residues. CDR3 DNA: TGTGCCAGCAGCTTAGAGCCTAGCGGGGGGGCGTCCTACAATGAGCAGTTCTTC. Translated: CASSLEPSGGASYNEQFF.

This clone was recorded only once. This chain uses TRBV7-3 with TRBJ2-1; TRBD2 matches 10 bases. CDR1 is SGHTA and CDR2 is FQGTGA in the germline V gene. The J segment lost 0 bases and the V segment lost 3 bases, leaving 2 bases of the junction unmatched. CDR3 size: 16 residues. CDR3 sequence reads: CASSFVAGGSYNEQFF. For the CDR3, the DNA is TGTGCCAGCAGCTTCGTAGCGGGAGGCTCCTACAATGAGCAGTTCTTC.

This clone was observed once. The V and J genes are TRBV11-2 and TRBJ1-2; D is possibly TRBD1 (5 bases). This CDR3 has 15 residues. The germline V gene encodes CDR1 SGHAT and CDR2 FQNNGV. With 5 bases removed from V and 4 bases from J, the gap between germline ends came to 17 bases. CDR3 bases: TGTGCCAGCAGCCCCGCTGTGGGGCATCCCTATGGCTACACCTTC. It is translated as CASSPAVGHPYGYTF.

The J gene is TRBJ1-4, the V gene TRBV4-1; 8 bases fit TRBD1. The CDR3 is made up of 15 amino acids. Trimming at V came to 3 bases and at J to 13 bases, leaving 13 bases not matched to a gene. CDR1 is MGHRA, CDR2 YSYEKL, per germline. The CDR3 bases are TGCGCCAGCAGCCAGCTAGGGACAGGCGCCCCCTTACTGTTTTTT. Its protein product is CASSQLGTGAPLLFF.

Only a few counts were recorded for this clone. The V gene is TRBV5-6, the J gene TRBJ1-6, with 7 bases fitting TRBD1. Germline values: CDR1 SGHDT, CDR2 YYEEEE. This CDR3 has 15 amino acids. V lost 4 bases and J lost 0; bases outside the gene matches: 1. CDR3 sequence reads: CASSQGGSYNSPLHF. DNA for the CDR3: TGTGCCAGCAGCCAGGGGGGCTCCTATAATTCACCCCTCCACTTT.

J is TRBJ2-1 and V is TRBV6-5; 9 bases agree with TRBD2. The CDR3 is 15 residues long. The ends lost 6 bases at V and 9 bases at J; junction bases unmatched: 12. The germline V gene has CDR1 MNHEY and CDR2 SVGAGI. CDR3 residues: CASSASGIRVTEQFF. Written as DNA, the CDR3 is TGTGCCAGCAGCGCTAGCGGGATCAGAGTTACTGAGCAGTTCTTC.

The chain employs TRBV19 and TRBJ2-7, with D perhaps TRBD1 (5 bases). The CDR3 extends over 13 amino acids. V was pared by 5 bases and J by 7 bases, with 15 bases between. CDR1 and CDR2 (germline): LNHDA, SQIVND (reference sequence). This chain's CDR3 is CASSARESKEQYF. The CDR3 bases are TGTGCCAGTAGTGCCAGGGAATCGAAAGAGCAGTACTTC.

The J gene is TRBJ2-7, the V gene TRBV29-1; possibly TRBD1 for D (5 bases). Trimming took 2 bases from V and 5 from J, leaving 10 bases between them. CDR1 and CDR2 from the germline V gene are SQVTM and ANQGSEA. CDR3 length: 12 amino acids. The CDR3 spells CSVESQGHEQYF. CDR3 nucleotide sequence: TGCAGCGTTGAAAGCCAGGGCCACGAGCAGTACTTC.

This chain connects TRBV11-2 to TRBJ2-7; the match to TRBD2 covers 8 bases. Germline trimming cut 3 bases from V and 0 bases from J; bases unmatched to any gene: 10. CDR1 is SGHAT and CDR2 is FQNNGV in the germline V gene. CDR3 length equals 17 residues. CDR3 loop: CASSFTGGGLSSYEQYF. The CDR3 DNA reads TGTGCCAGCAGCTTCACGGGGGGGGGCTTATCCTCCTACGAGCAGTACTTC.

The J gene is TRBJ2-5, the V gene TRBV28, with 8 bases matching TRBD1. The CDR3 contains 13 residues. V lost 4 bases, J lost 5 bases, and 3 bases stayed unmatched. From germline, CDR1 is MDHEN and CDR2 SYDVKM. The CDR3 coding sequence is TGTGCCAGCAGTTCAGGGGGCGGGGAGACCCAGTACTTC. The encoded protein is CASSSGGGETQYF.

V gene TRBV4-2 combines with J gene TRBJ1-2, with D possibly TRBD1 on 6 matching bases. This CDR3 region has 19 residues. Germline V lookup: CDR1 LGHNA, CDR2 YNFKEQ. V was clipped by 0 bases and J by 2 bases, with 22 bases between them. The DNA for the CDR3 is TGTGCCAGCAGCCAAGACCTCCGGGGGACCGTCAGGGGAAACTATGGCTACACCTTC. It encodes CASSQDLRGTVRGNYGYTF.

The chain has TRBV3-1 (or the pseudogene TRBV3-2) and TRBJ2-1; 8 positions match TRBD2. Germline loops: CDR1 LGHDT, CDR2 YNNKEL (reference sequence). The CDR3 is 16 residues long. V shed 4 bases and J 9 bases; nucleotides not matched to a gene: 14. In nucleotides, the CDR3 is TGTGCCAGCAGCCGGAACGGCGTTAGCGGGGTTGGTGAGCAGTTCTTC. Residues: CASSRNGVSGVGEQFF.

This rearrangement joins TRBV5-8 to TRBJ1-5; 8 bases line up with TRBD1. The CDR3 totals 18 residues. V was clipped by 2 bases and J by 4 bases; unmatched bases: 14. From germline, CDR1 is SGHTS and CDR2 YDEGEE. The CDR3 DNA follows: TGTGCCAGCAGCTTACTCCGTCAGGGGGCGTTAGAAAATCAGCCCCAGCATTTT. Its protein product is CASSLLRQGALENQPQHF.

The chain has TRBV7-2 and TRBJ1-2; D is unclear. Trimming shortened V by 3 bases and J by 4 bases, and 12 bases separated the two germline ends. Germline CDR1 is SGHTA and CDR2 is FQGNSA. The CDR3 totals 14 residues. CDR3 nucleotide sequence: TGTGCCAGCAGCTTCGCGGGCCAGGTCTATGGCTACACCTTC. It specifies CASSFAGQVYGYTF.

This clone was seen a few times. The chain combines TRBV4-1 with TRBJ1-3; D perhaps matches TRBD1 (5 bases). V was clipped by 3 bases and J by 3 bases, with 18 bases between them. Germline V CDR1 and CDR2: MGHRA, YSYEKL. The CDR3 covers 17 residues. The CDR3 nucleotides are TGCGCCAGCAGCCAGTCTCGGACACGAGGTTTTGGAAACACCATATATTTT. It yields the protein CASSQSRTRGFGNTIYF.

The rearrangement joins TRBV6-2 or TRBV6-3 to TRBJ1-5, with 10 positions matching TRBD1. The V gene's germline CDR1 is MNHEY and CDR2 SVGEGT. With V trimmed by 2 bases and J by 0 bases, 10 bases remained unmatched. The CDR3 consists of 19 residues. CDR3: CASSYQTGTGANSNQPQHF. The DNA for the CDR3 is TGTGCCAGCAGTTACCAAACCGGGACAGGGGCAAATAGCAATCAGCCCCAGCATTTT.

The J gene is TRBJ1-5, the V gene TRBV6-5, with D unclear. Trimming took off 0 bases at V and 5 bases at J, with 5 bases between the two ends. The germline V gene has CDR1 MNHEY and CDR2 SVGAGI. The CDR3 length is 13 residues. As DNA, the CDR3 is TGTGCCAGCAGTTACTCGCTACATCAGCCCCAGCATTTT. Amino acid sequence: CASSYSLHQPQHF.

The rearrangement joins TRBV19 to TRBJ1-2; D is unclear. The CDR3 is made up of 13 amino acids. Germline values: CDR1 LNHDA, CDR2 SQIVND (reference sequence). V was clipped by 9 bases and J by 2 bases, with 13 bases between them. The CDR3, as DNA: TGTGCCAGCCAGAAGTGGGAAAACTATGGCTACACCTTC. As protein: CASQKWENYGYTF.

The rearrangement uses TRBV30 and TRBJ1-4; tentatively, D is TRBD1 (5 bases). Trimming took 4 bases from V and 7 from J, leaving 13 bases between them. This CDR3 is 13 amino acids long. Germline CDR1 is GTSNPN and CDR2 is SVGIG (reference sequence). The CDR3 loop reads CAWKTGGGEKLFF. The CDR3 DNA reads as TGTGCCTGGAAAACGGGGGGAGGTGAAAAACTGTTTTTT.

The chain recombines TRBV20-1 with TRBJ1-1; D is uncertain. Trimming pared 5 bases from V and 10 bases from J, leaving 14 bases between. The germline CDR1 and CDR2 sequences are DFQATT and SNEGSKA (reference sequence). The CDR3 has 11 amino acids. CDR3 protein: CSAPILAGAFF. As DNA, the CDR3 is TGCAGTGCTCCCATACTCGCCGGAGCTTTCTTT.

The chain uses TRBV27 and TRBJ2-2; tentative D call: TRBD1 (6 bases). CDR1 and CDR2 (germline): MNHEY, SMNVEV (reference sequence). The germline V and J ends were trimmed by 5 bases and 1 base, with 20 bases remaining between them. The CDR3 has 18 residues. In DNA, the CDR3 is TGTGCCAGCAGTACCCTACCCGGGACACCTTTGAACACCGGGGAGCTGTTTTTT. It translates to CASSTLPGTPLNTGELFF.

This chain connects TRBV7-3 to TRBJ2-1; 7 positions match TRBD1. This CDR3 spans 15 amino acids. Losses at the gene ends were 5 bases for V and 3 bases for J; bases not matched to a gene: 7. Per the germline V gene, CDR1 is SGHTA and CDR2 is FQGTGA. CDR3 DNA sequence: TGTGCCAGCAGCGCCCACAGGGGCATCTACAATGAGCAGTTCTTC. Its protein product is CASSAHRGIYNEQFF.

The rearrangement uses TRBV3-1 (or the pseudogene TRBV3-2) and TRBJ1-1; 7 bases are a match to TRBD1. There are 12 residues in the CDR3. V lost 5 bases, J lost 11 bases, and 8 bases stayed unmatched. The germline V gene has CDR1 LGHDT and CDR2 YNNKEL (reference sequence). The CDR3 here is CASSTRQGGAFF. The CDR3 bases are TGTGCCAGCAGCACTCGACAGGGAGGGGCTTTCTTT.

The chain couples TRBV19 to TRBJ2-4; D could derive from TRBD1 or TRBD2 (5 bases each). The V gene lost 6 bases and the J gene lost 0 bases, with 15 bases spanning the gap. The CDR3 is 16 residues long. The germline CDR1 and CDR2 sequences are LNHDA and SQIVND (reference sequence). This CDR3 is CASSTSGTLAKNIQYF. The CDR3 region has the DNA TGTGCCAGTAGCACCTCCGGGACGCTAGCCAAAAACATTCAGTACTTC. Full variable domain (remainder filled in from reference TRBV19 and TRBJ2-4): DGGITQSPKYLFRKEGQNVTLSCEQNLNHDAMYWYRQDPGQGLRLIYYSQIVNDFQKGDIAEGYSVSREKKESFPLTVTSAQKNPTAFYLCASSTSGTLAKNIQYFGAGTRLSVL.

This chain uses TRBV7-9 with TRBJ2-1, with 12 bases aligning to TRBD2. The J segment lost 6 bases and the V segment lost 5 bases, leaving 8 bases of the junction unmatched. CDR3 length equals 16 residues. The germline V gene has CDR1 SEHNR and CDR2 FQNEAQ (reference sequence). The CDR3 loop reads CASSGPSGGAFNEQFF. CDR3 coding DNA: TGTGCCAGCAGCGGACCTAGCGGGGGGGCGTTCAATGAGCAGTTCTTC.

The rearrangement links TRBV5-6 to TRBJ2-7; maybe TRBD2 (5 bases). V was clipped by 4 bases and J by 3 bases, with 20 bases between them. There are 16 residues in the CDR3. Per the germline V gene, CDR1 is SGHDT and CDR2 is YYEEEE. CDR3 in amino acids: CASSSGEGSLYYEQYF. DNA of the CDR3: TGTGCCAGCAGCAGCGGAGAGGGATCCTTGTACTACGAGCAGTACTTC. Combining the CDR3 with reference TRBV5-6 and TRBJ2-7 gives the whole variable domain DAGVTQSPTHLIKTRGQQVTLRCSPKSGHDTVSWYQQALGQGPQFIFQYYEEEERQRGNFPDRFSGHQFPNYSSELNVNALLLGDSALYLCASSSGEGSLYYEQYFGPGTRLTVT.

J is TRBJ2-4 and V is TRBV6-5, with D unclear. The V end lost 2 bases, the J end lost 8 bases, and 16 bases lay between the germline ends. CDR1 MNHEY and CDR2 SVGAGI come from the germline V gene. The CDR3 length is 15 residues. The chain's CDR3 is CASSYPGGPWDIQYF. The CDR3 bases are TGTGCCAGCAGTTACCCGGGCGGACCATGGGACATTCAGTACTTC.